What follows are 6 T cell receptor beta chains derived from one specimen sequenced in a study of T-cell reconstitution after alpha-beta-depleted transplantation in children. Using unique molecular identifiers, the investigators prepared the TCRbeta library. TCRdb used MiXCR to reprocess the PCR reads, holding one entry per CDR3 protein. The sample lists approximately 490,000 distinct CDR3 sequences; over 9.5% were seen once. The source material was PBMCs, sampled before TCRalphabeta/CD19-depleted stem cell transplant. The receptors were gathered from a child aged 2 to 15 with inherited bone marrow failure, due to receive a stem cell transplant.

Regarding this clonotype: A much larger clone lies a single base off, so this may be a read error. The chain recombines TRBV11-2 with TRBJ2-5, with 7 bases matching TRBD1. From germline, CDR1 is SGHAT and CDR2 FQNNGV. The CDR3 sequence is 17 residues long. DNA for the CDR3: TGTCCCAGCAGCCCTAAGGGGCTGACAGGGTACCAAGAGACCCAGTACTTC. It yields the protein CPSSPKGLTGYQETQYF.

This clonotype was found many times. The gene calls are TRBV20-1 and TRBJ2-3; no clear D. V was shortened by 3 bases and J by 0 bases, with 7 bases between the two germline ends. The germline V gene has CDR1 DFQATT and CDR2 SNEGSKA (reference sequence). The CDR3 runs to 13 residues. CDR3 loop: CSASRASTDTQYF. In DNA form, the CDR3 reads TGCAGTGCTAGCCGGGCTAGCACAGATACGCAGTATTTT.

This clonotype was counted only a few times. J is TRBJ2-1 and V is TRBV29-1; TRBD1 might be the D (5 bases). The CDR3 is 15 amino acids. Deletions cut 7 bases from V and 0 bases from J, with 16 bases between. CDR1 and CDR2 from the germline V gene are SQVTM and ANQGSEA. Here the CDR3 reads CSAQWGWGSYNEQFF. The CDR3 bases are TGCAGCGCCCAATGGGGCTGGGGCTCCTACAATGAGCAGTTCTTC.

This clonotype was seen at least ten times. This chain connects TRBV19 to TRBJ2-7; D not certain. CDR3 size: 14 residues. Trimming shortened V by 5 bases and J by 2 bases, and 13 bases separated the two germline ends. The germline CDR1 and CDR2 sequences are LNHDA and SQIVND (reference sequence). The CDR3 sequence is CASSAPTKTYEQYF. DNA for the CDR3: TGTGCCAGTAGTGCGCCGACGAAAACCTACGAGCAGTACTTC. The entire variable domain, with the rest obtained from reference TRBV19 and TRBJ2-7, is as follows: DGGITQSPKYLFRKEGQNVTLSCEQNLNHDAMYWYRQDPGQGLRLIYYSQIVNDFQKGDIAEGYSVSREKKESFPLTVTSAQKNPTAFYLCASSAPTKTYEQYFGPGTRLTVT.

This clonotype was detected ten times or more. J is TRBJ2-7 and V is TRBV10-3, with D perhaps TRBD1 (5 bases). Trimming cost V 3 bases and J 2 bases, with 11 bases left between them. CDR3 length equals 14 residues. CDR1 is ENHRY and CDR2 is SYGVKD in the germline V gene. The CDR3 nucleotides read TGTGCCATCAGTGATGGGGCGGCACCCTACGAGCAGTACTTC. Its translation is CAISDGAAPYEQYF.

This clonotype was detected ten times or more. The chain joins TRBV7-9 to TRBJ2-2; no clear D gene. V lost 5 bases to trimming and J lost 4 bases, with 14 bases between them. The CDR3 contains 15 residues. Germline CDR1 is SEHNR and CDR2 is FQNEAQ (reference sequence). CDR3 sequence reads: CASSPLEAVTGELFF. For the CDR3, the DNA is TGTGCCAGCAGCCCCCTAGAGGCCGTCACCGGGGAGCTGTTTTTT.